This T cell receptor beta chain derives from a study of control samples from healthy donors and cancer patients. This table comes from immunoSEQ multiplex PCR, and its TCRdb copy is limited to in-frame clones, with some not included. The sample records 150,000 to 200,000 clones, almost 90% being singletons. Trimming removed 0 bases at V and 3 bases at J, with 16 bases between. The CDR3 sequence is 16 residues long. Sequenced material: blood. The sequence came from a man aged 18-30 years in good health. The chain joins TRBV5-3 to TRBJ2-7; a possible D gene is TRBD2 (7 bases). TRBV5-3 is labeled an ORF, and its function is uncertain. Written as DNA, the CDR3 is TGTGCCAGAAGCTTGGTTCGCGGGGGCCCCTACTACGAGCAGTACTTC. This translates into CARSLVRGGPYYEQYF.